The rows below give T cell receptor beta chains drawn from one sample of a study of cytomegalovirus exposure and HLA in healthy donors. The assay was immunoSEQ multiplex PCR, and TCRdb's table has in-frame clones only and misses some. The repertoire consists of about 120,000 clones, with around 76% occurring once and the leading ten covering 30%. Sequenced input: PBMCs. Receptors were obtained from a man in his sixties in good health and CMV-seropositive. Both conserved end residues are part of each CDR3. D genes are given only for firm matches. Size values are once, few and many counts, or a class for expanded clones, and some rows have none.

D gene: TRBD1
J gene: TRBJ2-2
clone size: NA
V gene: TRBV4-1
CDR3 protein: CASSLQGAFGELFF
CDR3 DNA: TGCGCCAGCAGCCTACAGGGGGCGTTCGGGGAGCTGTTTTTT

D gene: TRBD2
J gene: TRBJ2-7
clone size: NA
V gene: TRBV27
CDR3 protein: CASSPRLAGAHEQYF
CDR3 DNA: TGTGCCAGCAGTCCCAGACTAGCGGGAGCTCACGAGCAGTACTTC

D gene: NA
J gene: TRBJ2-3
clone size: NA
V gene: TRBV5-1
CDR3 protein: CASSLQVSGTDTQYF
CDR3 DNA: TGCGCCAGCAGCTTACAGGTTTCTGGCACAGATACGCAGTATTTT

D gene: TRBD1
J gene: TRBJ1-2
clone size: NA
V gene: TRBV6-1
CDR3 protein: CASRLTGGYGYTF
CDR3 DNA: TGTGCCAGCAGATTAACAGGGGGATATGGCTACACCTTC

D gene: TRBD1
J gene: TRBJ2-7
clone size: once
V gene: TRBV5-1
CDR3 protein: CASSSTGVPYGEQYF
CDR3 DNA: TGCGCCAGCAGCTCAACAGGGGTTCCGTACGGCGAGCAGTACTTC

D gene: NA
J gene: TRBJ1-2
clone size: few
V gene: TRBV2
CDR3 protein: CASSDVGSGDGNYGYTF
CDR3 DNA: TGTGCCAGCAGTGACGTAGGTAGCGGGGATGGAAACTATGGCTACACCTTC

D gene: TRBD2
J gene: TRBJ2-2
clone size: few
V gene: TRBV10-1
CDR3 protein: CASSENPGGPSTGELFF
CDR3 DNA: TGCGCCAGCAGTGAGAACCCGGGGGGGCCAAGCACCGGGGAGCTGTTTTTT

D gene: NA
J gene: TRBJ1-1
clone size: once
V gene: TRBV13
CDR3 protein: CASSPTLSGHTEAFF
CDR3 DNA: TGTGCCAGCAGCCCGACTCTTTCAGGGCACACTGAAGCTTTCTTT

D gene: TRBD1
J gene: TRBJ1-1
clone size: NA
V gene: TRBV19
CDR3 protein: CANPGGRHTEAFF
CDR3 DNA: TGTGCCAACCCAGGGGGCCGTCACACTGAAGCTTTCTTT

D gene: NA
J gene: TRBJ1-4
clone size: NA
V gene: TRBV6-5
CDR3 protein: CASSYSAGWDEKLFF
CDR3 DNA: TGTGCCAGCAGTTACTCGGCAGGTTGGGATGAAAAACTGTTTTTT

D gene: NA
J gene: TRBJ2-6
clone size: NA
V gene: TRBV28
CDR3 protein: CASSLWGGGANVLTF
CDR3 DNA: TGTGCCAGCAGTCTCTGGGGCGGTGGGGCCAACGTCCTGACTTTC

D gene: TRBD2
J gene: TRBJ2-5
clone size: NA
V gene: TRBV5-1
CDR3 protein: CASSLGLAGDQETQYF
CDR3 DNA: TGCGCCAGCAGCCTCGGACTAGCGGGGGATCAAGAGACCCAGTACTTC

D gene: NA
J gene: TRBJ1-5
clone size: NA
V gene: TRBV27
CDR3 protein: CASSPQGSNQPQHF
CDR3 DNA: TGTGCCAGCAGCCCACAGGGTAGCAATCAGCCCCAGCATTTT

D gene: TRBD1
J gene: TRBJ2-1
clone size: NA
V gene: TRBV10-3
CDR3 protein: CAISERQGVRNEQFF
CDR3 DNA: TGTGCCATCAGTGAGCGACAGGGGGTTAGGAATGAGCAGTTCTTC

D gene: NA
J gene: TRBJ1-1
clone size: NA
V gene: TRBV11-3
CDR3 protein: CASGRGGTEAFF
CDR3 DNA: TGTGCCAGCGGCCGGGGTGGCACTGAAGCTTTCTTT

D gene: NA
J gene: TRBJ2-1
clone size: NA
V gene: TRBV9
CDR3 protein: CASSGGSGYSYNEQFF
CDR3 DNA: TGTGCCAGCAGCGGGGGAAGCGGATACTCCTACAATGAGCAGTTCTTC

D gene: NA
J gene: TRBJ2-7
clone size: NA
V gene: TRBV7-3
CDR3 protein: CASSLKWGDEQYF
CDR3 DNA: TGTGCCAGCAGCTTAAAGTGGGGGGATGAGCAGTACTTC

D gene: TRBD2
J gene: TRBJ2-3
clone size: NA
V gene: TRBV9
CDR3 protein: CATFNGASGRKADTQYF
CDR3 DNA: TGTGCCACCTTCAATGGGGCTAGCGGGAGGAAAGCAGATACGCAGTATTTT

D gene: TRBD1
J gene: TRBJ1-5
clone size: once
V gene: TRBV6-1
CDR3 protein: CASSGTGMQPQHF
CDR3 DNA: TGTGCCAGCAGCGGGACAGGGATGCAGCCCCAGCATTTT

D gene: NA
J gene: TRBJ1-4
clone size: NA
V gene: TRBV14
CDR3 protein: CASSQDLQGEKLFF
CDR3 DNA: TGTGCCAGCAGCCAAGATCTTCAGGGGGAAAAACTGTTTTTT

D gene: TRBD2
J gene: TRBJ2-5
clone size: NA
V gene: TRBV4-2
CDR3 protein: CASSQVGGQETQYF
CDR3 DNA: TGTGCCAGCAGCCAAGTCGGGGGGCAAGAGACCCAGTACTTC

D gene: NA
J gene: TRBJ1-2
clone size: NA
V gene: TRBV28
CDR3 protein: CASSLEPTDYYGYTF
CDR3 DNA: TGTGCCAGCAGTTTAGAACCCACAGATTACTATGGCTACACCTTC

D gene: NA
J gene: TRBJ2-3
clone size: NA
V gene: TRBV7-9
CDR3 protein: CASSLGLNGQYF
CDR3 DNA: TGTGCCAGCAGCTTAGGGCTTAATGGGCAGTATTTT

D gene: NA
J gene: TRBJ1-3
clone size: NA
V gene: TRBV7-8
CDR3 protein: CASSLSAGPGNTIYF
CDR3 DNA: TGTGCCAGCAGCTTATCGGCAGGGCCAGGAAACACCATATATTTT

D gene: TRBD1
J gene: TRBJ2-7
clone size: NA
V gene: TRBV7-6
CDR3 protein: CASSLRPGQGSEQYF
CDR3 DNA: TGTGCCAGCAGCTTGCGCCCGGGACAGGGGAGCGAGCAGTACTTC

D gene: TRBD2
J gene: TRBJ2-1
clone size: NA
V gene: TRBV19
CDR3 protein: CATRRGTSRIEQFF
CDR3 DNA: TGTGCCACCCGGAGGGGGACTAGCCGTATTGAGCAGTTCTTC

D gene: NA
J gene: TRBJ1-2
clone size: NA
V gene: TRBV5-1
CDR3 protein: CASSQGNYGYTF
CDR3 DNA: TGCGCCAGCAGCCAGGGGAACTATGGCTACACCTTC

D gene: NA
J gene: TRBJ2-7
clone size: NA
V gene: TRBV2
CDR3 protein: CASRQDVSSYEQYF
CDR3 DNA: TGTGCCAGCAGACAGGACGTCTCCTCCTACGAGCAGTACTTC